Listed below are T cell receptor beta chains from one sample, sequenced in a study of blood T cell repertoires in COVID-19. Assay: immunoSEQ multiplex PCR; the TCRdb copy retains only in-frame clones and omits some. This sample carries under 300,000 clones, around three quarters of them seen once, and the ten largest clones take around 3.2%. The specimen sequenced was peripheral blood. The receptors were gathered from an elderly woman with acute or convalescent COVID-19. CDR3s include the opening cysteine and the closing phenylalanine or tryptophan. The D gene is left open where the match is weak. The size of a clone is reported for some rows only, either as once, few or many, or as a class for expanded clones.

d_call clone_size j_call v_call cdr3_aa cdr3_nt
. . TRBJ1-1 TRBV5-4 CASSLTGKGGTEAFF TGTGCCAGCAGCTTAACAGGGAAGGGCGGCACTGAAGCTTTCTTT
TRBD2 once TRBJ2-3 TRBV4-1 CASSQLSGGAGDTQYF TGCGCCAGCAGCCAGCTTAGCGGGGGGGCCGGGGATACGCAGTATTTT
. . TRBJ1-1 TRBV7-9 CASSVGDRNTEAFF TGTGCCAGCAGCGTCGGAGACAGGAACACTGAAGCTTTCTTT
TRBD2 . TRBJ2-5 TRBV2 CASSSPVAGEETQYF TGTGCCAGCAGCTCACCTGTAGCGGGGGAGGAGACCCAGTACTTC
TRBD1 . TRBJ2-5 TRBV19 CASSAGTGGLGTQYF TGTGCCAGTAGTGCGGGGACAGGGGGCCTAGGGACCCAGTACTTC
. . TRBJ2-3 TRBV3-1/TRBV3-2 CASSQVAGSTDTQYF TGTGCCAGCAGCCAAGTCGCGGGGAGCACAGATACGCAGTATTTT
TRBD1 few TRBJ2-7 TRBV18 CASSGSNRDRGHEQYF TGTGCCAGCTCAGGGAGTAATCGGGACAGGGGGCACGAGCAGTACTTC
TRBD1 few TRBJ1-2 TRBV6-6 CASSKQGDYGYTF TGTGCCAGCAGTAAACAGGGGGACTATGGCTACACCTTC
TRBD2 . TRBJ2-1 TRBV7-9 CASSLGTSGNNEQFF TGTGCCAGCAGCCTGGGGACTAGCGGAAACAATGAGCAGTTCTTC
. . TRBJ1-1 TRBV6-5 CASSYNGGVTEAFF TGTGCCAGCAGTTACAACGGGGGGGTCACTGAAGCTTTCTTT
TRBD2 . TRBJ2-1 TRBV5-4 CASSSSGGAPGQFF TGTGCCAGCAGCTCTAGCGGGGGGGCCCCCGGGCAGTTCTTC
. many TRBJ2-7 TRBV9 CASSVAPPYEQYF TGTGCCAGCAGCGTAGCCCCCCCGTACGAGCAGTACTTC
. once TRBJ1-1 TRBV2 CASSPSGGGGAFF TGTGCCAGCAGTCCATCGGGAGGGGGGGGAGCTTTCTTT
. few TRBJ1-1 TRBV5-1 CASSQTGGETEAFF TGCGCCAGCAGCCAGACAGGCGGCGAGACTGAAGCTTTCTTT
TRBD1 . TRBJ2-7 TRBV29-1 CSVVDRATYEQYF TGCAGCGTTGTGGACAGGGCCACCTACGAGCAGTACTTC
. . TRBJ1-3 TRBV12-5 CASGTGTTLGNTIYF TGTGCTAGTGGTACCGGGACAACCTTAGGAAACACCATATATTTT
TRBD1 . TRBJ2-7 TRBV18 CASSSRTGVAYEQYF TGTGCCAGCTCATCGAGGACAGGAGTGGCCTACGAGCAGTACTTC
. . TRBJ1-2 TRBV7-2 CASSYGIANYGYTF TGTGCCAGCAGCTACGGTATAGCAAACTATGGCTACACCTTC
TRBD1 once TRBJ2-7 TRBV19 CASRLGTGTHEQYF TGTGCCAGTAGGTTGGGGACAGGGACCCACGAGCAGTACTTC
TRBD2 . TRBJ2-4 TRBV2 CASSELAGAKNIQYF TGTGCCAGCAGTGAGTTAGCGGGGGCCAAAAACATTCAGTACTTC
. . TRBJ2-5 TRBV18 CASSPTLAETQYF TGTGCCAGCTCACCAACCCTAGCTGAGACCCAGTACTTC
. once TRBJ1-4 TRBV9 CASSRSIQGSGEKLFF TGTGCCAGCAGCCGATCTATCCAGGGAAGTGGTGAAAAACTGTTTTTT
TRBD2 once TRBJ2-2 TRBV2 CASNVGGTTGELFF TGTGCCAGCAACGTGGGGGGGACCACCGGGGAGCTGTTTTTT
TRBD2 few TRBJ2-1 TRBV2 CASSGLASLNEQFF TGTGCCAGCAGTGGACTAGCGTCCCTCAATGAGCAGTTCTTC
TRBD1 . TRBJ1-2 TRBV19 CASSTRQGRGYGYTF TGTGCCAGTAGTACCCGACAGGGCCGCGGCTATGGCTACACCTTC
TRBD2 . TRBJ2-1 TRBV30 CAWNRGRLAGAYNEQFF TGTGCCTGGAATAGGGGGAGGCTAGCGGGAGCTTACAATGAGCAGTTCTTC
. . TRBJ1-5 TRBV5-1 CASSFAGGTDQPQHF TGCGCCAGCAGCTTCGCGGGGGGGACCGATCAGCCCCAGCATTTT
. . TRBJ1-1 TRBV6-5 CASSYSMVGGAFF TGTGCCAGCAGTTACTCGATGGTGGGAGGCGCTTTCTTT
. . TRBJ1-3 TRBV7-9 CASSSEPAGNSGNTIYF TGTGCCAGCAGCTCTGAGCCCGCAGGGAACTCTGGAAACACCATATATTTT
. . TRBJ2-3 TRBV18 CASSPRTATDTQYF TGTGCCAGCTCACCAAGAACAGCCACAGATACGCAGTATTTT
. . TRBJ1-2 TRBV7-9 CASSLGLYGYTF TGTGCCAGCAGCTTAGGGCTTTATGGCTACACCTTC
. . TRBJ1-1 TRBV6-5 CASTPSPPNTEAFF TGTGCCAGCACCCCAAGCCCCCCGAACACTGAAGCTTTCTTT
. once TRBJ2-3 TRBV19 CASTIGQGRDTQYF TGTGCCAGTACCATAGGGCAGGGTAGAGATACGCAGTATTTT
TRBD1 . TRBJ2-1 TRBV6-5 CASSLQGNEQFF TGTGCCAGCAGTTTACAGGGGAATGAGCAGTTCTTC
. . TRBJ1-5 TRBV12-3/TRBV12-4 CASSLYSNQPQHF TGTGCCAGCAGTCTCTATAGCAATCAGCCCCAGCATTTT
TRBD1 . TRBJ1-6 TRBV7-9 CASSLDREFYNSPLHF TGTGCCAGCAGCCTGGACAGGGAGTTCTATAATTCACCCCTCCACTTT
. . TRBJ1-5 TRBV19 CASSGQSGNQPQHF TGTGCCAGTAGTGGACAGTCGGGGAATCAGCCCCAGCATTTT
TRBD1 . TRBJ1-2 TRBV6-5 CASSYSNRGQSYGYTF TGTGCCAGCAGTTACTCGAATAGGGGACAGAGCTATGGCTACACCTTC
TRBD2 . TRBJ2-7 TRBV27 CASSLRGQTTGLAENSYEQYF TGTGCCAGCAGCCTTCGGGGGCAGACGACCGGACTAGCGGAGAACTCCTACGAGCAGTACTTC
. few TRBJ1-1 TRBV18 CASSPSPRNTEAFF TGTGCCAGCTCCCCAAGCCCCCGTAACACTGAAGCTTTCTTT
. . TRBJ2-7 TRBV6-1 CASSEQGREQYF TGTGCCAGCAGTGAACAGGGCCGCGAGCAGTACTTC
TRBD1 . TRBJ1-6 TRBV7-9 CASSSGVGQANSPLHF TGTGCCAGCAGCTCCGGGGTGGGACAGGCTAATTCACCCCTCCACTTT
. . TRBJ1-6 TRBV2 CASSGQGSNSPLHF TGTGCCAGCAGTGGGCAGGGGAGTAATTCACCCCTCCACTTT